This T cell receptor (beta chain) is from a study of cytomegalovirus exposure and HLA in healthy donors. Study-level points and caveats: In a later analysis, parvovirus B19, influenza, CMV and Epstein-Barr virus appeared linked to several top co-occurrence clusters. In a later analysis, compared with equally common non-associated chains, HLA-associated beta chains were more expanded.

This clone occurred once. Its target is unknown. The study ran its PCR with 60 Vbeta and 13 Jbeta primers. Sequencing was performed with immunoSEQ multiplex PCR; in TCRdb, only in-frame clones are kept and a portion is missing. The data show 75,000 to 100,000 clones, approximately 80% seen once. What was sequenced was PBMCs. The sequence derives from a man aged 55 to 69 in good health and CMV-seropositive.

CDR3 sequence (DNA): TGTGCCAGCAGTTCAACCGGGACAGTACTAGCCAAAAACATTCAGTACTTC. Translation: CASSSTGTVLAKNIQYF. This chain links TRBV5-6 with TRBJ2-4; 7 bases fit TRBD1. The V gene's germline CDR1 is SGHDT and CDR2 YYEEEE. The CDR3 is made up of 17 amino acids. J gave up 0 bases and V 5 bases, and 11 bases lay outside the gene matches.